The 4 T cell receptor beta chains in this list originate from one sample, sequenced in a study of blood T cell repertoires in COVID-19. Data came from immunoSEQ multiplex PCR; TCRdb stores just in-frame clones and leaves some out. The sample carries roughly 180,000 clones, 80% to 90% recorded once. Sample: peripheral blood. The receptors originated from a man between 60 and 75 years old with acute or convalescent COVID-19.

In nucleotides, the CDR3 is TGCGCCAGCACCCCCACTAGCGGGAGAACAGATACGCAGTATTTT. The encoded protein is CASTPTSGRTDTQYF. The chain joins TRBV10-2 to TRBJ2-3; 11 nucleotides match TRBD2. Trimming at V came to 7 bases and at J to 3 bases, leaving 6 bases not matched to a gene. CDR3 size: 15 residues. The V gene's germline CDR1 is WSHSY and CDR2 SAAADI.

The V call is TRBV5-1, the J call TRBJ1-5; D not certain. Deletions cut 0 bases from V and 4 bases from J, with 8 bases between. The CDR3 totals 14 residues. From germline, CDR1 is SGHRS and CDR2 YFSETQ. For the CDR3, the DNA is TGCGCCAGCAGCTTGGATCTCGGGAATCAGCCCCAGCATTTT. Translating it yields CASSLDLGNQPQHF. Looking up the rest from reference TRBV5-1 and TRBJ1-5 gives the full variable domain: KAGVTQTPRYLIKTRGQQVTLSCSPISGHRSVSWYQQTPGQGLQFLFEYFSETQRNKGNFPGRFSGRQFSNSRSEMNVSTLELGDSALYLCASSLDLGNQPQHFGDGTRLSIL.

The CDR3 bases are TGTGCCAGTAGTATTCGGCAGGGCTATGGCTACACCTTC. Translating gives CASSIRQGYGYTF. The chain employs TRBV19 and TRBJ1-2; perhaps TRBD1 as D (5 bases). V was clipped by 3 bases and J by 4 bases, with 9 bases between them. The CDR3 totals 13 residues. Germline V gene data show CDR1 as LNHDA and CDR2 as SQIVND (reference sequence).

This chain connects TRBV5-1 to TRBJ1-5; D ambiguous. The germline V and J ends were trimmed by 0 bases and 1 base, with 14 bases remaining between them. The CDR3 runs 17 residues. Germline CDR1 reads SGHRS; CDR2 reads YFSETQ. The chain's CDR3 is CASSLVPLGSSNQPQHF. The CDR3 nucleotides are TGCGCCAGCAGCTTGGTCCCCCTTGGGAGCAGCAATCAGCCCCAGCATTTT.